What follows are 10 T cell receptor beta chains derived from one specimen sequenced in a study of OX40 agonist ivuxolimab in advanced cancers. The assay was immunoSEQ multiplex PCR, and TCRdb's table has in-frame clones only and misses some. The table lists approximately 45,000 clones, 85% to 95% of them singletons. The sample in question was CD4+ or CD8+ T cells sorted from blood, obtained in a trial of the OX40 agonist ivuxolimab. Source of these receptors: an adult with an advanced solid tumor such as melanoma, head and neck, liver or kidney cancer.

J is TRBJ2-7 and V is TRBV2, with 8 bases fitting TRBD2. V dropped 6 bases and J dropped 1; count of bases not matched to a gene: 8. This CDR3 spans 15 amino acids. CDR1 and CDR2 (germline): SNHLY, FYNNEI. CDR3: CASSPSRGGSYEQYF. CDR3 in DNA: TGTGCCAGCAGCCCCAGCCGGGGGGGGTCCTACGAGCAGTACTTC.

DNA for the CDR3: TGTGCCAGCAGTTTATCGGGACAGCGTCCCTACGAGCAGTACTTC. Translating it yields CASSLSGQRPYEQYF. V gene TRBV27 combines with J gene TRBJ2-7; 7 positions match TRBD1. Trimming cost V 0 bases and J 2 bases; bases outside gene matches: 4. The CDR3 totals 15 residues. From germline, CDR1 is MNHEY and CDR2 SMNVEV (reference sequence).

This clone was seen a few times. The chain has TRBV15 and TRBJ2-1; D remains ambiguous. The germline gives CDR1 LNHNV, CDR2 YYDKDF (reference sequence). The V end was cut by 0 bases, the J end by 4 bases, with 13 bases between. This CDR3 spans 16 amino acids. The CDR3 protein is CATSRERQSIYNEQFF. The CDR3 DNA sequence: TGTGCCACCAGCAGAGAGAGGCAGAGTATATACAATGAGCAGTTCTTC.

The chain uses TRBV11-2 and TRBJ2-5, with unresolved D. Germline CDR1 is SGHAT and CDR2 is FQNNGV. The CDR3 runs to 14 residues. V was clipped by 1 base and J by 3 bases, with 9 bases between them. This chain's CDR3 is CASSLVYGEETQYF. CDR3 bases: TGTGCCAGCAGCTTAGTATACGGCGAAGAGACCCAGTACTTC.

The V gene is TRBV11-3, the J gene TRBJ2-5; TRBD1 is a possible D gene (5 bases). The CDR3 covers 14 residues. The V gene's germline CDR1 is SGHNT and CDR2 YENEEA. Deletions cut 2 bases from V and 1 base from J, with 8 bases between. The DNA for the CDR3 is TGTGCCAGCAGCTTACAGGGCCCCCAAGAGACCCAGTACTTC. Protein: CASSLQGPQETQYF.

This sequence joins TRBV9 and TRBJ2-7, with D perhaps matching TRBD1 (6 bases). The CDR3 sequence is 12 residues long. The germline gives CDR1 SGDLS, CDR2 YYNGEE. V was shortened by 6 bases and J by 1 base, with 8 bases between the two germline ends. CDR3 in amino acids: CASKGDSYEQYF. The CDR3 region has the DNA TGTGCCAGCAAGGGGGATTCCTACGAGCAGTACTTC.

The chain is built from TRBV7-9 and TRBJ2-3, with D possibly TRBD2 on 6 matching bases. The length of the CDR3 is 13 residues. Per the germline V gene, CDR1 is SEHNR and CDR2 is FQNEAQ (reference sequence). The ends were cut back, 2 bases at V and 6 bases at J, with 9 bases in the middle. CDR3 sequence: CASSLRGADTQYF. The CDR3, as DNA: TGTGCCAGCAGCTTACGCGGGGCTGATACGCAGTATTTT.

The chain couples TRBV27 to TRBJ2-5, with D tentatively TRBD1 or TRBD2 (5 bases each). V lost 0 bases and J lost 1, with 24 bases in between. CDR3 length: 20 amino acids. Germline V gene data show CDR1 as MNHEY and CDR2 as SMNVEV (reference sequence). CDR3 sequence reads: CASSLSGTLSGPGPQETQYF. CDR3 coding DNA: TGTGCCAGCAGTTTATCGGGGACGTTGAGCGGACCAGGTCCCCAAGAGACCCAGTACTTC.

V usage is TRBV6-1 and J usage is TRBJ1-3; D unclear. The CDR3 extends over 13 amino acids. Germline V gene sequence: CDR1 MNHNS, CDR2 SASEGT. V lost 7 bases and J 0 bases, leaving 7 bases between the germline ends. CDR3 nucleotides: TGTGCCAGCAAGGACGGCTCTGGAAACACCATATATTTT. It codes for CASKDGSGNTIYF.

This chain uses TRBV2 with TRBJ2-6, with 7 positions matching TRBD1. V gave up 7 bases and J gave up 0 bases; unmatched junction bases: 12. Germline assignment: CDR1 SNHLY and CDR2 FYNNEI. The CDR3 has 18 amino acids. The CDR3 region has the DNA TGTGCCAGCACGGGACAGCTAATATTCAGCTCTGGGGCCAACGTCCTGACTTTC. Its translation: CASTGQLIFSSGANVLTF.